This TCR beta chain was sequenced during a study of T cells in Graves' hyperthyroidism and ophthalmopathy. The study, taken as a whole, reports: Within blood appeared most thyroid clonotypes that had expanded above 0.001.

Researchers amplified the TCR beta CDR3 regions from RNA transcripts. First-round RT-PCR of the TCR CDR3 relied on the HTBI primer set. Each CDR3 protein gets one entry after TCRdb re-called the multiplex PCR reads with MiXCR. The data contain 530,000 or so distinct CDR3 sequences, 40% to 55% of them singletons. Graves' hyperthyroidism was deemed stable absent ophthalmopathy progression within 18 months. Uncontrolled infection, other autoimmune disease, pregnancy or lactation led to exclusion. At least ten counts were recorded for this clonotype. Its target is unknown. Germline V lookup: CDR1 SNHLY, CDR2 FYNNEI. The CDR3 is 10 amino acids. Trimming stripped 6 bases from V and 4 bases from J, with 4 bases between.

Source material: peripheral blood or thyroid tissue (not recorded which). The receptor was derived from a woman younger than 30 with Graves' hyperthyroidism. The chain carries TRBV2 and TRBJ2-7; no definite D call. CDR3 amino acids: CASRQYEQYF. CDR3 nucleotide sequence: TGTGCCAGCAGGCAGTACGAGCAGTACTTC.